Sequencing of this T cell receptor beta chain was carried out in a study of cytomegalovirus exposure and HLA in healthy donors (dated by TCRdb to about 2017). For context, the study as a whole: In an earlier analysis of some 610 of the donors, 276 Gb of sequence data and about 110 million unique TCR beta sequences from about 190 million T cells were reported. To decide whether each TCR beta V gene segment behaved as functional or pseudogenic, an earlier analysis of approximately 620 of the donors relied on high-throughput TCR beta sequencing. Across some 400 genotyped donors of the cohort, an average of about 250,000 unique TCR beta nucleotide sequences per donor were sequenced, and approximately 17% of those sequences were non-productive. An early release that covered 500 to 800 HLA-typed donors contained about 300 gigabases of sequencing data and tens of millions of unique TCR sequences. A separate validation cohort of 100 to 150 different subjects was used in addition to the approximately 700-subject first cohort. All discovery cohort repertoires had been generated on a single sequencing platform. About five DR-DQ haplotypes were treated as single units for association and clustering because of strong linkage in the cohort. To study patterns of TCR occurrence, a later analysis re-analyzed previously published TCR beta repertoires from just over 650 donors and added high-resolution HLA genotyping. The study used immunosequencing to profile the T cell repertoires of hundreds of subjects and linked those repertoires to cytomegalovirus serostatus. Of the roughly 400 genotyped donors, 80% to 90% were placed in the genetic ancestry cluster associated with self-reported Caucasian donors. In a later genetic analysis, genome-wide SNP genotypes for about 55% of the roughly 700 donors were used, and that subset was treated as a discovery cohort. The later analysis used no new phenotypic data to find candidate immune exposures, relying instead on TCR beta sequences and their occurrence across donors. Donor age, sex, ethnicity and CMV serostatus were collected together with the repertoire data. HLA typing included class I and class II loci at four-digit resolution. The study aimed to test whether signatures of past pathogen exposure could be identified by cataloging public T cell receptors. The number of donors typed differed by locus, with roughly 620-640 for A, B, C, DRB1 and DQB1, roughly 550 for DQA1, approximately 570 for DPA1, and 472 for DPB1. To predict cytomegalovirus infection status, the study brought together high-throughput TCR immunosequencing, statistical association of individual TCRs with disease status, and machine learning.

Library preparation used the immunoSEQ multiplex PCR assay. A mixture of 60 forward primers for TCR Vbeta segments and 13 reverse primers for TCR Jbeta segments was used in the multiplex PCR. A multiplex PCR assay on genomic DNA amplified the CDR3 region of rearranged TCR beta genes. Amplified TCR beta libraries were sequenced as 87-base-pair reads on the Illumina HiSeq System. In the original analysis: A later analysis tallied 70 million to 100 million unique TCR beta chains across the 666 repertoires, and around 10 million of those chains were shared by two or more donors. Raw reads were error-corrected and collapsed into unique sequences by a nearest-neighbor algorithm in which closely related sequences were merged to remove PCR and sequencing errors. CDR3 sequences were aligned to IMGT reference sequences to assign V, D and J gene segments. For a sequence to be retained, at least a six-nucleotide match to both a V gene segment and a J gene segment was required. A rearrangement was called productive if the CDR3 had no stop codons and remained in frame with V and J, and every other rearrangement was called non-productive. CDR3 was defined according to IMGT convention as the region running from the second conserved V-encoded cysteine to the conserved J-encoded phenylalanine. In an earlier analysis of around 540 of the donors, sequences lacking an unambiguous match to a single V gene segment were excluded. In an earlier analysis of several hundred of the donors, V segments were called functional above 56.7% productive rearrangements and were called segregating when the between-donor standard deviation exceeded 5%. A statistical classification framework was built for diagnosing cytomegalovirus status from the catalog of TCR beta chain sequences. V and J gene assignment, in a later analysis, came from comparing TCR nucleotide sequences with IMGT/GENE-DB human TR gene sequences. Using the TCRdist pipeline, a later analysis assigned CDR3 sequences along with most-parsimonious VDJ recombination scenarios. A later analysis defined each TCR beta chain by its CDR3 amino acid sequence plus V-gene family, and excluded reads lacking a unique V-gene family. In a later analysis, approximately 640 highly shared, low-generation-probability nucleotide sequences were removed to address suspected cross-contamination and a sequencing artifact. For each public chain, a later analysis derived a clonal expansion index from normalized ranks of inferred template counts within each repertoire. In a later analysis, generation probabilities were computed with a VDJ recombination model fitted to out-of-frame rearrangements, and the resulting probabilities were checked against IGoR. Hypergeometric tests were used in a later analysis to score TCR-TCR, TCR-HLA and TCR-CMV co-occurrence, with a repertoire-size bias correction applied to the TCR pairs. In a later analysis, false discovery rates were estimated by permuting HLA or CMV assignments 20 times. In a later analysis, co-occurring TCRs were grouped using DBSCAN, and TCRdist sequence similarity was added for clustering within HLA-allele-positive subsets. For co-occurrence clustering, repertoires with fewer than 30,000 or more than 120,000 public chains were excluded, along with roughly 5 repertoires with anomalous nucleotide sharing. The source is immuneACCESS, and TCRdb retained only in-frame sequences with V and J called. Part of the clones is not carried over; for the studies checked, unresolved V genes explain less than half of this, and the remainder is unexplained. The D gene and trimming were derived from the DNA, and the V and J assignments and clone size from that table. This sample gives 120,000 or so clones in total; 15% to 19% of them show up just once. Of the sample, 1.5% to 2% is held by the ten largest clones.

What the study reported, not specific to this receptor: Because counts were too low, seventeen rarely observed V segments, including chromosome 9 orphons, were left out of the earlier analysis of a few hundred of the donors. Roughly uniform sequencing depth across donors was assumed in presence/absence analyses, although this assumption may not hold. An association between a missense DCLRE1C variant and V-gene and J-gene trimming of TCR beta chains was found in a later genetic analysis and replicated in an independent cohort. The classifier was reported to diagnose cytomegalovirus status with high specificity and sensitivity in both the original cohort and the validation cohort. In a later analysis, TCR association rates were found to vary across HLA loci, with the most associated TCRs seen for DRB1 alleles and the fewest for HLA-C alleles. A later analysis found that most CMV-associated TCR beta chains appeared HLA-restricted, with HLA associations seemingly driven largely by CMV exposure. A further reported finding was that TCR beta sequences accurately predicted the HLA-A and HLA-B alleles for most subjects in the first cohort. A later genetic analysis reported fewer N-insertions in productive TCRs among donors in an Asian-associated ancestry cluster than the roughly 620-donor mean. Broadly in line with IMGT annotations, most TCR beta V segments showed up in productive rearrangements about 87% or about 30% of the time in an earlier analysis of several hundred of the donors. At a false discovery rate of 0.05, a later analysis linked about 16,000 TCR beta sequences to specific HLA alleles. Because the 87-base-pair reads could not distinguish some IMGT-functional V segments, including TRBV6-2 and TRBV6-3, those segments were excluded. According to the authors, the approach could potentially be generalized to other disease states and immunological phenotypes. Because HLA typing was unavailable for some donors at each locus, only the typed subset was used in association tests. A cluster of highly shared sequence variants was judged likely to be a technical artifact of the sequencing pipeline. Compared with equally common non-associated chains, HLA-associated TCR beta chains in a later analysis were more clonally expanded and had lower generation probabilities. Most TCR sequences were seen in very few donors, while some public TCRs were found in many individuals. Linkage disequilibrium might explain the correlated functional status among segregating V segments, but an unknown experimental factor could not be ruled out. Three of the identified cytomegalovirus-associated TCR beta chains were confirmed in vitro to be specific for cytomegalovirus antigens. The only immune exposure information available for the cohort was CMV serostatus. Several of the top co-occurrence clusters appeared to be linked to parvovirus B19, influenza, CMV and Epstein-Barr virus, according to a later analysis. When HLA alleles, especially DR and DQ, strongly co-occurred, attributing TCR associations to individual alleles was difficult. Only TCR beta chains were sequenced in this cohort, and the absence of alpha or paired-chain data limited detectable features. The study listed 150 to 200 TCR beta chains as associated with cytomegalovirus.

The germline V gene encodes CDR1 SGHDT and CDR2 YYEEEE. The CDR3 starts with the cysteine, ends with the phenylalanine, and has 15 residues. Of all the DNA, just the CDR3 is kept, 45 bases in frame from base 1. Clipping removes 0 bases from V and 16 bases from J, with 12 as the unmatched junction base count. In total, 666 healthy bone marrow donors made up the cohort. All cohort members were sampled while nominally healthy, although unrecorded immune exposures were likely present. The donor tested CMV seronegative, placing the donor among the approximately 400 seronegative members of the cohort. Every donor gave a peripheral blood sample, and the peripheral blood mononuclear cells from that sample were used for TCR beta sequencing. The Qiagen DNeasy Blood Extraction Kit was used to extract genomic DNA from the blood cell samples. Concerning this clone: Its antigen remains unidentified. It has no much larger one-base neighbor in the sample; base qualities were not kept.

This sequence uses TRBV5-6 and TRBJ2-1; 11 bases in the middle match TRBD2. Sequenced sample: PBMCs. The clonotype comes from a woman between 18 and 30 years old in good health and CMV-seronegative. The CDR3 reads CASSLALWLAGGKFF. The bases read TGTGCCAGCAGCTTGGCCTTGTGGCTAGCGGGGGGTAAATTCTTC.